Given below is one TCR beta chain in context. Its antigen is currently not known. No much larger clonotype is one base removed from it; base qualities were not supplied. From the cysteine up to the phenylalanine, the CDR3 has a length of 13 residues. Only the CDR3 portion is preserved as DNA: 39 bases, with reading frame beginning at the first base. Trimming at the junction amounts to 4 bases on V and 0 bases on J, and the germline ends lie 6 bases apart. The germline V gene supplies CDR1 KGHSY and CDR2 FQNENV. The record originates from a study of blood T cell repertoires in COVID-19 (dated by TCRdb to about 2020). As for the study more broadly: Samples covering the acute and convalescent phases of COVID-19 were provided by collaborators in the United States, Italy and Spain. The material from the prospective study consisted of cDNA or gDNA derived from T cells, B-cell-depleted T cells, or PBMCs. Deeply sampled blood TCRbeta repertoires from subjects exposed to, actively infected with, or recovered from COVID-19 were included in the dataset. A freely available public database, intended as a resource for researchers studying the immune response to SARS-CoV-2, is where the repertoires were released. The samples were drawn from the first 160 participants of the ongoing ImmuneRACE study and from over a thousand subjects provided by 6 global collaborators. Nearly every sample came with metadata listing a de-identified subject ID, COVID-19 status, age in years and sex. Where HLA class I and class II types were available, the types were taken from metadata supplied by the sample provider, not from assay-based typing. General study outcomes and caveats: Clinical and demographic metadata were provided uncurated, with the amount varying by source and participant.

Participants in the prospective study were aged 18 to 89 years, lived in under 30 United States geographic areas, and enrolled through a virtual design. To assign participants to cohorts, the prospective study relied on clinical history that participants themselves reported in a screening survey and a study questionnaire. ImmuneRACE Cohort 3 recovered participants were defined by two consecutive negative NP/OP PCR tests, healthcare professional clearance, or symptom resolution. In the prospective study, mobile phlebotomists collected whole blood, serum and a nasopharyngeal or oropharyngeal swab from each participant. Participants in the prospective study had the option to provide additional blood draws and questionnaires over a 2-month period. Before DNA extraction, blood samples from the prospective study were shipped at room temperature or frozen. TCRbeta CDR3 regions were amplified from genomic DNA using the immunoSEQ Assay, a bias-controlled multiplex PCR. As for the authors' bioinformatics: Nucleated cell counts per sample were estimated from amplification of reference gene primers within the assay. To quantify the absolute abundance of each unique TCRbeta CDR3 rearrangement, sequence reads were collapsed and filtered. For each sample, productive Simpson clonality was calculated as the square root of Simpson's diversity index across productive rearrangements. As stored in TCRdb, this immuneACCESS dataset retains in-frame rearrangements with V and J assigned. A fraction of the clones does not appear; measured against another copy, unresolved V genes explain less than half of the discrepancy, and the remainder lacks a known reason. Clone size and V and J calls were adopted from that table, with D and trimming inferred from the DNA. In all, the sample holds a few hundred thousand clones, and approximately 86% of those were seen once. The ten most abundant clones make up 8% to 9.5% of the sample.

The sequence was obtained from a woman aged 55-70 years who had recovered from COVID-19. What was sequenced was PBMCs or T cells enriched from blood (not recorded which). The sequence joins TRBV16 to TRBJ1-2; no D gene call is confident. The DNA reads as follows: TGTGCCAGCAGCCCGGGATCTAACTATGGCTACACCTTC. It encodes CASSPGSNYGYTF. Beyond the CDR3, the reference TRBV16 and TRBJ1-2 genes provide the residues; the full variable domain reads: GEEVAQTPKHLVRGEGQKAKLYCAPIKGHSYVFWYQQVLKNEFKFLISFQNENVFDETGMPKERFSAKCLPNSPCSLEIQATKLEDSAVYFCASSPGSNYGYTFGSGTRLTVV.